This TCR beta chain was recovered during a study of HIV-infected patients and healthy controls. cDNA was made from around 0.5 ug RNA using alpha and beta constant primers. Alpha and beta chain libraries were made separately by chain-specific third strand synthesis with multiplexing indices. TCRdb reprocessed the 5' RACE reads via MiXCR and lists one record per CDR3 protein. The sample has about 7,600 distinct CDR3 sequences; less than 12% are singletons. In its sample, this clonotype was seen many times. Germline lookup yields CDR1 SGDLS and CDR2 YYNGEE. This CDR3 is built from 16 residues. V lost 3 bases, J lost 4 bases, and 16 bases lay in between. All unsorted peripheral T cells were captured because whole blood was used without fractionation.

The sample in question was blood, obtained before antiretroviral therapy. The chain carries TRBV9 and TRBJ1-4; TRBD1 is a possible D gene (6 bases). The sequence derives from an adult with HIV infection. The CDR3 reads CASSASGQFHNEKLFF. The CDR3 DNA follows: TGTGCCAGCAGCGCTTCCGGACAGTTTCATAATGAAAAACTGTTTTTT.